The rows below give T cell receptor beta chains drawn from one sample of a study of radiotherapy plus CTLA-4 blockade in lung cancer. Repertoires were generated with immunoSEQ multiplex PCR, while TCRdb's copy carries only in-frame clones and drops some. The sample lists about 73,000 clones, around 87% occurring once. Sequences were derived from peripheral blood, sampled from a patient treated with radiotherapy plus ipilimumab. Every receptor here comes from a human donor with non-small cell lung cancer that progressed on radiotherapy plus ipilimumab. Each CDR3 is given with its conserved first and last residue. D genes are given only for firm matches. Not all rows give a size; the values are once, few, many and, for expanded clones, a class.

- TRBJ1-1 TRBV5-1 - CASSLAGYNTEAFF TGCGCCAGCAGCTTGGCGGGGTACAACACTGAAGCTTTCTTT
- TRBJ2-7 TRBV2 - CASIGREISYEQYF TGTGCCAGCATAGGGCGGGAAATCTCCTACGAGCAGTACTTC
- TRBJ2-1 TRBV30 - CAWRWVNEQFF TGTGCCTGGAGATGGGTAAATGAGCAGTTCTTC
- TRBJ2-4 TRBV30 - CAWSVGQGGLAKNIQYF TGTGCCTGGAGTGTGGGGCAGGGGGGACTAGCCAAAAACATTCAGTACTTC
- TRBJ1-5 TRBV7-6 - CASSFQGGQPQHF TGTGCCAGCAGTTTCCAGGGAGGTCAGCCCCAGCATTTT
- TRBJ1-5 TRBV11-2 - CASSLSTGPFNQPQHF TGTGCCAGCAGCTTATCTACAGGGCCGTTCAATCAGCCCCAGCATTTT
- TRBJ2-2 TRBV4-1 - CASSQASGELFF TGCGCCAGCAGCCAAGCGTCCGGGGAGCTGTTTTTT
TRBD2 TRBJ2-7 TRBV11-1 once CASSLNFLGTSDRYEQYF TGTGCCAGCAGCTTAAATTTTCTCGGGACTAGCGACAGATACGAGCAGTACTTC
- TRBJ1-3 TRBV28 few CASSFGTGTGNTIYF TGTGCCAGCAGTTTTGGTACAGGTACCGGAAACACCATATATTTT
TRBD2 TRBJ2-6 TRBV11-3 - CASSFGQGLAGLSGANVLTF TGTGCCAGCAGCTTCGGACAGGGACTAGCGGGACTCTCTGGGGCCAACGTCCTGACTTTC
TRBD2 TRBJ2-3 TRBV28 - CAGGGGTDTQYF TGTGCCGGGGGGGGAGGGACAGATACGCAGTATTTT
- TRBJ1-1 TRBV7-9 once CASSPEQGSTEAFF TGTGCCAGCAGCCCCGAACAGGGCAGCACTGAAGCTTTCTTT
TRBD1 TRBJ2-7 TRBV9 - CASSVGQGSTYEQYF TGTGCCAGCAGCGTAGGACAGGGGAGTACCTACGAGCAGTACTTC
TRBD1 TRBJ2-1 TRBV11-3 - CASSFDRGDEQFF TGTGCCAGCAGCTTTGACAGGGGTGATGAGCAGTTCTTC
- TRBJ2-1 TRBV5-6 - CASYPRGGPKYNEQFF TGTGCCAGCTACCCTCGTGGAGGGCCAAAATACAATGAGCAGTTCTTC